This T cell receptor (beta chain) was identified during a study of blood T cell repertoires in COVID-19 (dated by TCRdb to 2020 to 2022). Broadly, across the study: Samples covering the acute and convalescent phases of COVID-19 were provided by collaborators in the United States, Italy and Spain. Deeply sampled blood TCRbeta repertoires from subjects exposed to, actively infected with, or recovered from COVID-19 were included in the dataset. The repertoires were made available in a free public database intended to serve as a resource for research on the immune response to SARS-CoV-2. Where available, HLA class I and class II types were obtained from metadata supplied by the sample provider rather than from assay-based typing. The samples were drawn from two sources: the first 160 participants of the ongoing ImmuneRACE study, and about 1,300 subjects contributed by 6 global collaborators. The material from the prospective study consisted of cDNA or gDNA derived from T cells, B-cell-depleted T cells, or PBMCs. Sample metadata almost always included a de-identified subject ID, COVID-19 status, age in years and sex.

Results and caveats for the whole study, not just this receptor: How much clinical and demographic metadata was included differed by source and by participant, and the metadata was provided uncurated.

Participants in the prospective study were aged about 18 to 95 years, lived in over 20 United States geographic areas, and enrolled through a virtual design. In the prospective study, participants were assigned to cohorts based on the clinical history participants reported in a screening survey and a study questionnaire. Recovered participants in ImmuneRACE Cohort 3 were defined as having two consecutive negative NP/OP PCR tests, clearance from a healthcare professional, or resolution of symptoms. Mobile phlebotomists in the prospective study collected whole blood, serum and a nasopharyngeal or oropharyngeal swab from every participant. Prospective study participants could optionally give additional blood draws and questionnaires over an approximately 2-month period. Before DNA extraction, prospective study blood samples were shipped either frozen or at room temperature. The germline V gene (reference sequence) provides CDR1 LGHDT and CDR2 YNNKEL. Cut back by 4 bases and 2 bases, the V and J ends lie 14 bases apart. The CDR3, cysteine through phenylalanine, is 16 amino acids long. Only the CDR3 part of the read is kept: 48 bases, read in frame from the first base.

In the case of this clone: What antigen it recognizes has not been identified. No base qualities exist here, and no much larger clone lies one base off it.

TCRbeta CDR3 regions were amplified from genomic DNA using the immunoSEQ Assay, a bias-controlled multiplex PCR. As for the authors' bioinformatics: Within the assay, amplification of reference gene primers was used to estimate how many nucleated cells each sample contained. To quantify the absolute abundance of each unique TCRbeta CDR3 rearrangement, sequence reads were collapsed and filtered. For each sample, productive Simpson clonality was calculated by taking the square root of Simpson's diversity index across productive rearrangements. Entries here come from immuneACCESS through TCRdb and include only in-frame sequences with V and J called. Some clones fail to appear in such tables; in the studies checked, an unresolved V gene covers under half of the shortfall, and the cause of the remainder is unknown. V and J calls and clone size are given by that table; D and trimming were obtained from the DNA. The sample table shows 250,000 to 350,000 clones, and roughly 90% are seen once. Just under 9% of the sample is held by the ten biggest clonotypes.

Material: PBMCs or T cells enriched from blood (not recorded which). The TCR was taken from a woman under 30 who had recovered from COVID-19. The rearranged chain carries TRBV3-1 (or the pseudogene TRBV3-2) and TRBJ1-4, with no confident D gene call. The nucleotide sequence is TGTGCCAGCAGCCCAACCAATTACGGGACTAATGAAAAACTGTTTTTT. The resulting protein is CASSPTNYGTNEKLFF.